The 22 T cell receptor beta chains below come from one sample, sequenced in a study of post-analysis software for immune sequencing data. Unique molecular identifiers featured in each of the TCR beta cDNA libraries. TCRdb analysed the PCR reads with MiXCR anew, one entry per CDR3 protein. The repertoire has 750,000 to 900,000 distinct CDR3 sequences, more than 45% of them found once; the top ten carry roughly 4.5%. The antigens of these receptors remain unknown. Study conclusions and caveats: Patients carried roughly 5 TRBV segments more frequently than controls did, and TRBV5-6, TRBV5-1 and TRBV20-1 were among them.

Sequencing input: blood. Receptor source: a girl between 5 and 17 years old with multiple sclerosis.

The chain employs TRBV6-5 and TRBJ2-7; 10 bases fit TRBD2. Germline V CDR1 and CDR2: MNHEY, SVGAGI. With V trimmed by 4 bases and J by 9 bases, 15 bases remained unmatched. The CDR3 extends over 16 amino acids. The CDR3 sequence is CASSSLGLADLSGQYF. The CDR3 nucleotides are TGTGCCAGCAGTTCCCTAGGACTAGCGGACCTTTCGGGGCAGTACTTC.

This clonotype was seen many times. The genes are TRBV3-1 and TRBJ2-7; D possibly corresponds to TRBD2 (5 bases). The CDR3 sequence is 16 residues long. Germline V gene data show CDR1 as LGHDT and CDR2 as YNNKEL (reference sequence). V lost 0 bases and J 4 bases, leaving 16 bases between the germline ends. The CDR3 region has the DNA TGTGCCAGCAGCCAAGATCTTGTGGGAGCGCTATACGAGCAGTACTTC. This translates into CASSQDLVGALYEQYF.

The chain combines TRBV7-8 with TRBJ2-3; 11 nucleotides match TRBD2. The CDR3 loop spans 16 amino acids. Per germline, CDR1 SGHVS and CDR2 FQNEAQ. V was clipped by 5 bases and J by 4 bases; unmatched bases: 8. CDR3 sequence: CASSPRRLAGPDTQYF. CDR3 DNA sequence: TGTGCCAGCAGCCCACGCCGACTAGCGGGACCAGATACGCAGTATTTT.

CDR3 in amino acids: CASSTGPTDQPQHF. CDR3 bases: TGTGCCAGCAGTACAGGGCCGACGGACCAGCCCCAGCATTTT. J is TRBJ1-5 and V is TRBV25-1; weak D call: TRBD1 (6 bases). V gave up 5 bases and J gave up 7 bases, with 15 bases separating them. CDR1 and CDR2 (germline): MGHDK, SYGVNS. The CDR3 covers 14 residues.

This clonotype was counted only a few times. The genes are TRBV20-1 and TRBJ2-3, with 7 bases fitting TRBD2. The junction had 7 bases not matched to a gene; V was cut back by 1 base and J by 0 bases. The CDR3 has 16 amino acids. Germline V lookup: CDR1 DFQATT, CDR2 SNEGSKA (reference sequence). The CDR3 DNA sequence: TGCAGTGCTAGAGTAGGACTAGGTACTAGCACAGATACGCAGTATTTT. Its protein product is CSARVGLGTSTDTQYF.

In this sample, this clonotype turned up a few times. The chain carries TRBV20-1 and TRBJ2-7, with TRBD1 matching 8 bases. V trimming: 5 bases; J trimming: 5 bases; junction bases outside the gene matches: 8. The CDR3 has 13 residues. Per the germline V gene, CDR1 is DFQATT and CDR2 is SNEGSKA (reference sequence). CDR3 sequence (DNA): TGCAGTGCTGGCAGACAGGGGAGAAACGAGCAGTACTTC. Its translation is CSAGRQGRNEQYF.

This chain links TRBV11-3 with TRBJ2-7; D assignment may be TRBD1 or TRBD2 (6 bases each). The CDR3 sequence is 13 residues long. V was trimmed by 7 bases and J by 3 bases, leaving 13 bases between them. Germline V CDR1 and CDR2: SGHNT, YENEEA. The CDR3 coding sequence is TGTGCCAGCACCGTAGGGGGAGGCTACGAGCAGTACTTC. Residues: CASTVGGGYEQYF.

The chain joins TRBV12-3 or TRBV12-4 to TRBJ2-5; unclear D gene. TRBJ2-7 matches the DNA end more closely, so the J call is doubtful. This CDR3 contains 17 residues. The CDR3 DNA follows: TGTGCCAGCAGTCAATCCTCCCGGCTCCCTGGAGCTGGCGAGCAGTACTTC. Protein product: CASSQSSRLPGAGEQYF.

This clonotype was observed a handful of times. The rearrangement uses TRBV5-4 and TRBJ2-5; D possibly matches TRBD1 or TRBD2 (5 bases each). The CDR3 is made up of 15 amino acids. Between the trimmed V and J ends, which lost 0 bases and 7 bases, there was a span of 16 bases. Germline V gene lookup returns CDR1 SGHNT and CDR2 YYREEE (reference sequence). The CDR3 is CASSLAPDRGVTQYF. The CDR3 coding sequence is TGTGCCAGCAGCTTGGCCCCCGACAGAGGGGTGACCCAGTACTTC.

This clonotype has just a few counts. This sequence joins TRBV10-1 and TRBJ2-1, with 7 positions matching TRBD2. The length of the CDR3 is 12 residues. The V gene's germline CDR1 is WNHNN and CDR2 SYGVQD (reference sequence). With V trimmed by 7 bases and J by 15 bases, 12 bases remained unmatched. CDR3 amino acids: CASMTSSGVLFF. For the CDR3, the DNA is TGCGCCAGCATGACTAGCTCCGGTGTTTTGTTCTTC.

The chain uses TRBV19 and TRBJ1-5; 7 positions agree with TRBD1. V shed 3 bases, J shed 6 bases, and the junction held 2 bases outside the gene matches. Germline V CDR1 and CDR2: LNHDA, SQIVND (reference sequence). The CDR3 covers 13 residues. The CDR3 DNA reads TGTGCCAGTAGTATGGAGGGGGCTCAGCCCCAGCATTTT. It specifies CASSMEGAQPQHF.

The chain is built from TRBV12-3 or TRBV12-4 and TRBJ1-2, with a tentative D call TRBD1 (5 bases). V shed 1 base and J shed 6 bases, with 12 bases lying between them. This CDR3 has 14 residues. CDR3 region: CASSLEVGGDGYTF. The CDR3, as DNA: TGTGCCAGCAGTTTAGAAGTGGGGGGTGATGGCTACACCTTC.

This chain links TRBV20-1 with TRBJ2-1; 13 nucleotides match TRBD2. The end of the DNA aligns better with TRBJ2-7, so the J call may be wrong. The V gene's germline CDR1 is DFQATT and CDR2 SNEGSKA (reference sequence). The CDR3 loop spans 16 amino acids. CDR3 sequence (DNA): TGCAGTGCTAGCCGAGGCACTAGCGGGAGGGCCCATGAGCAGTACTTC. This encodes CSASRGTSGRAHEQYF.

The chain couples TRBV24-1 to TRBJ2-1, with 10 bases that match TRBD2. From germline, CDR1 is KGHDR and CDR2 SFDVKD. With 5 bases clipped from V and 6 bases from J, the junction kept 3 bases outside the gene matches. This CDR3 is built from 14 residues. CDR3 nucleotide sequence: TGTGCCACCAGTGGCCTAGCGGGAGCCAATGAGCAGTTCTTC. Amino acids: CATSGLAGANEQFF.

CDR3 coding DNA: TGTGCCAGCAGCGTAGGGGCTAGCTCGAATGAGCAGTTCTTC. As protein: CASSVGASSNEQFF. This chain links TRBV9 with TRBJ2-1, with a possible D match to TRBD2 (5 bases). This CDR3 region has 14 residues. V shed 0 bases and J shed 7 bases, with 11 bases lying between them. Germline lookup yields CDR1 SGDLS and CDR2 YYNGEE.

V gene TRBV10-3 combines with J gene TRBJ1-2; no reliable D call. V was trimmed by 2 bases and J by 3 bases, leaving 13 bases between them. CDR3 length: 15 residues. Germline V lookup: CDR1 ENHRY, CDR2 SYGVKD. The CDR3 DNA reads TGTGCCATCAGTGAGCTTGCCAGGAGAGACTATGGCTACACCTTC. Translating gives CAISELARRDYGYTF.

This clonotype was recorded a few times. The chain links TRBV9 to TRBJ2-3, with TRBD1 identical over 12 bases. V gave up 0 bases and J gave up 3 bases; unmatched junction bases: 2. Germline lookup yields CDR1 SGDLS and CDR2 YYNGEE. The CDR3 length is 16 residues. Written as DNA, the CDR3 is TGTGCCAGCAGCGTAGTGGGACAGGGGGCTACAGATACGCAGTATTTT. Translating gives CASSVVGQGATDTQYF.

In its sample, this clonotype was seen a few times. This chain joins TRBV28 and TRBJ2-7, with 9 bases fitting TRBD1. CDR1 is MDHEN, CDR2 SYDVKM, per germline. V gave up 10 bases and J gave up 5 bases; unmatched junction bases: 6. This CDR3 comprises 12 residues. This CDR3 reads CATDRGAHEQYF. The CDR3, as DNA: TGTGCCACAGACAGGGGGGCCCACGAGCAGTACTTC.

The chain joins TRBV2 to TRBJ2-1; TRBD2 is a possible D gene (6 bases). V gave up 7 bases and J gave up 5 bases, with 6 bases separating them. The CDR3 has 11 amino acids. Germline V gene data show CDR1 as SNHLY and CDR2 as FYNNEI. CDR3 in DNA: TGTGCCAGCACGGGGGACAATGAGCAGTTCTTC. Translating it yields CASTGDNEQFF. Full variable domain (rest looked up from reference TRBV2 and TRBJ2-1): EPEVTQTPSHQVTQMGQEVILRCVPISNHLYFYWYRQILGQKVEFLVSFYNNEISEKSEIFDDQFSVERPDGSNFTLKIRSTKLEDSAMYFCASTGDNEQFFGPGTRLTVL.

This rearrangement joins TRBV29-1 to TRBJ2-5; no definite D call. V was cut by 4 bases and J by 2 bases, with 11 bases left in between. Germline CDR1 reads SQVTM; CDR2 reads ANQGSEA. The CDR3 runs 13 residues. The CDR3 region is CSVAGYRQETQYF. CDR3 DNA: TGCAGCGTTGCAGGCTACCGTCAAGAGACCCAGTACTTC. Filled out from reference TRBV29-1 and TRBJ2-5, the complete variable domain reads SAVISQKPSRDICQRGTSLTIQCQVDSQVTMMFWYRQQPGQSLTLIATANQGSEATYESGFVIDKFPISRPNLTFSTLTVSNMSPEDSSIYLCSVAGYRQETQYFGPGTRLLVL.

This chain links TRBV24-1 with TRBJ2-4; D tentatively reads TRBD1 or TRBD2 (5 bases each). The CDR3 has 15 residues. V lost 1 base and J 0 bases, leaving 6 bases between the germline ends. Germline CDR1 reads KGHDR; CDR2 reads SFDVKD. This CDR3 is CATSDFGTAKNIQYF. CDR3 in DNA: TGTGCCACCAGTGATTTTGGGACAGCCAAAAACATTCAGTACTTC.

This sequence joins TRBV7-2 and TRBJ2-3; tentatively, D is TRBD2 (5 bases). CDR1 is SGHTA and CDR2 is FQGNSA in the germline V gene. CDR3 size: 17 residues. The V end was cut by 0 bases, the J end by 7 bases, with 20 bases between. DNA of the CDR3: TGTGCCAGCAGCTTAGCTGTTGTTCGAGGGAATAGAAATACGCAGTATTTT. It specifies CASSLAVVRGNRNTQYF.